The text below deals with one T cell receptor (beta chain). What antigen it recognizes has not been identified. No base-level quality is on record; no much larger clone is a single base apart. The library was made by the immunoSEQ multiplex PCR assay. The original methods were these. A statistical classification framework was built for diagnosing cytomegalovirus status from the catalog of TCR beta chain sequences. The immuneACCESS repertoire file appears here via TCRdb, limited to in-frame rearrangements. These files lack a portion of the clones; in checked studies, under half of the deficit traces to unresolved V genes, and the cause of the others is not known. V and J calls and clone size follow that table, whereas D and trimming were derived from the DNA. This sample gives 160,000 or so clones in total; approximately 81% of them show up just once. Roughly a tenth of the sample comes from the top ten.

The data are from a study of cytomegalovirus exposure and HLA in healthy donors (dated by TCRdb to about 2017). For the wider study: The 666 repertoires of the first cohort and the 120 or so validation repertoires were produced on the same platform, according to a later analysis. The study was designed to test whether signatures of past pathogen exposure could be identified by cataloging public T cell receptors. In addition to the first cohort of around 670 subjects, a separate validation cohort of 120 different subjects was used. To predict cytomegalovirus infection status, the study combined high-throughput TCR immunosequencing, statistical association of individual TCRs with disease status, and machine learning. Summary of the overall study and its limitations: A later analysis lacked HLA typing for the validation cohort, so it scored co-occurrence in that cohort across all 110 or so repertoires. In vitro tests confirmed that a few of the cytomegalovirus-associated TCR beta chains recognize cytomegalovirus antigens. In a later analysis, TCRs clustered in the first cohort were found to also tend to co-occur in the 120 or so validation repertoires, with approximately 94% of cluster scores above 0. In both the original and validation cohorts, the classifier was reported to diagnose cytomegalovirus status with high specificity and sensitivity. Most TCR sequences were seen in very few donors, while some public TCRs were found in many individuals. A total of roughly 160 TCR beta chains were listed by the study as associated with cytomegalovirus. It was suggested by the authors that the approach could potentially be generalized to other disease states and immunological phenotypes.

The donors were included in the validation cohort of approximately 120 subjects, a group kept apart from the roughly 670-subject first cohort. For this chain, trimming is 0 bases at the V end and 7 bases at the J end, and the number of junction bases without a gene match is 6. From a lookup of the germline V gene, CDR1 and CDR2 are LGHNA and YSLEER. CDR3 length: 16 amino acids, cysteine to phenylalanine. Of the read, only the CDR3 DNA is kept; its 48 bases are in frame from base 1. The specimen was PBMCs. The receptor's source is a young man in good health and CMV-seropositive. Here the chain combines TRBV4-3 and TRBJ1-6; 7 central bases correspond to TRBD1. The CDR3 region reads CASSQDPAGGNSPLHF. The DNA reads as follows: TGCGCCAGCAGCCAAGATCCCGCAGGGGGGAATTCACCCCTCCACTTT.